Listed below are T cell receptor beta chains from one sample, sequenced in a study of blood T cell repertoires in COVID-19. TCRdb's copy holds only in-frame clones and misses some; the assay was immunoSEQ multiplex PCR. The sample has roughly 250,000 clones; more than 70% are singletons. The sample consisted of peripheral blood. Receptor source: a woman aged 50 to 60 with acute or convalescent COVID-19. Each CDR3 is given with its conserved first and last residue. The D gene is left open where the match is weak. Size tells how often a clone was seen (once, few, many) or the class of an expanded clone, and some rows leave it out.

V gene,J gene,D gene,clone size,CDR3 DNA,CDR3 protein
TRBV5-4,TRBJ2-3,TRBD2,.,TGTGCCAGCAGCTCGAAACTAGCGGGAGGAAAAGATACGCAGTATTTT,CASSSKLAGGKDTQYF
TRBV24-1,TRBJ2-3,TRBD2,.,TGTGCCACCAGTGACCGACTAGCGGGAGGGCCAGATACGCAGTATTTT,CATSDRLAGGPDTQYF
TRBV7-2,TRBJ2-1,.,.,TGTGCCAGCAGCTTAGTTAGCCTAGCAGGTTACAATGAGCAGTTCTTC,CASSLVSLAGYNEQFF
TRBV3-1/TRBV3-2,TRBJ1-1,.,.,TGTGCCAGCAGCCCGCTGCGGGCAGACACTGAAGCTTTCTTT,CASSPLRADTEAFF
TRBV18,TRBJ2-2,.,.,TGTGCCAGCTCACCAATGTCCGGACAACTGAACACCGGGGAGCTGTTTTTT,CASSPMSGQLNTGELFF
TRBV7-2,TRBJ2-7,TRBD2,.,TGTGCCAGCAGCTCATATAGCGGGCCGTTTTACGAGCAGTACTTC,CASSSYSGPFYEQYF
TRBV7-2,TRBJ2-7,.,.,TGTGCCAGCAGCTTATACTACGAGCAGTACTTC,CASSLYYEQYF
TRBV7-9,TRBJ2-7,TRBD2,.,TGTGCCAGCAGCCCTGCGGCCGGACTAGCGGGGGTCTACGAGCAGTACTTC,CASSPAAGLAGVYEQYF
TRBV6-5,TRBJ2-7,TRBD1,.,TGTGCCAGCAGTCCCCCAGGGGGCCTTAACTACGAGCAGTACTTC,CASSPPGGLNYEQYF
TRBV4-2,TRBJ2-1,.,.,TGTGCCAGCAGCCAAGACTTTTCCTACAATGAGCAGTTCTTC,CASSQDFSYNEQFF
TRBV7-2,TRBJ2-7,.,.,TGTGCCAGCAGCCCCCCAGGGCAGGGGCCCTACGAGCAGTACTTC,CASSPPGQGPYEQYF
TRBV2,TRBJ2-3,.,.,TGTGCCAGCGCGGGAAGTACCCCAGATACGCAGTATTTT,CASAGSTPDTQYF
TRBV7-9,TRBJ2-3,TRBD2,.,TGTGCCAGCAGCTTAGCCCTACTAGCGGGACGACTCACAGATACGCAGTATTTT,CASSLALLAGRLTDTQYF
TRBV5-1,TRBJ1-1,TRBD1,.,TGCGCCAGCAGCTTGGTTTATTTACAGGGGATGGCTGAAGCTTTCTTT,CASSLVYLQGMAEAFF
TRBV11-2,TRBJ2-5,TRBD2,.,TGTGCCAGCAGCTCCGGGGGAGGGTGGCAAAAGACCCAGTACTTC,CASSSGGGWQKTQYF
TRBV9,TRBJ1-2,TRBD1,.,TGTGCCAGCAGCCCGCTTCCAGGGGGCTTAGGTAGGGGTGGCTACACCTTC,CASSPLPGGLGRGGYTF
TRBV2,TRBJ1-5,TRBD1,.,TGTGCCAGCACCTCGACAGGGGATAGCAATCAGCCCCAGCATTTT,CASTSTGDSNQPQHF
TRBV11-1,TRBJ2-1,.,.,TGTGCCAGCAGCAATTTTTTTTCAGACAATGAGCAGTTCTTC,CASSNFFSDNEQFF
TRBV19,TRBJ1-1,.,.,TGTGCCAGTAGTATGCCCCAGGCGAGCCTCAACACTGAAGCTTTCTTT,CASSMPQASLNTEAFF
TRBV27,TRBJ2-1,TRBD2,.,TGTGCCAGCACCCAAGCGGGACGCTCCTACAATGAGCAGTTCTTC,CASTQAGRSYNEQFF
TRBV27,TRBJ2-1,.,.,TGTGCCTGTTCGCGGGGGCTAGGAAACAATGAGCAGTTCTTC,CACSRGLGNNEQFF
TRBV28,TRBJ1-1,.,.,TGTGCCAGCAGTTCCGTCGCGCGGAACACTGAAGCTTTCTTT,CASSSVARNTEAFF
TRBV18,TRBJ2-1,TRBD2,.,TGTGCCAGCTCGCACCAGGGACTAGCGAGCCGGAATGAGCAGTTCTTC,CASSHQGLASRNEQFF
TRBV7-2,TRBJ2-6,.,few,TGTGCCAGCAGCTTAGAAGGGGGCTCTGGGGCCAACGTCCTGACTTTC,CASSLEGGSGANVLTF
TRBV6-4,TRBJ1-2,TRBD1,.,TGTGCCAGCACCGGGACAGGCCGTATGCGCTACACCTTC,CASTGTGRMRYTF
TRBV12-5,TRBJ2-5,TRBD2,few,TGTGCTAGTGGCTTGATGGGTAGCGGGCCTGGGACCCAGTACTTC,CASGLMGSGPGTQYF
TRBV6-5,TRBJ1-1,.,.,TGTGCCAGCAGTTACCTGACAGGGAACACTGAAGCTTTCTTT,CASSYLTGNTEAFF
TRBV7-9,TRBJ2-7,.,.,TGTGCCAGCAGCTTCGGTAGGGGGTCCGGCGAGCAGTACTTC,CASSFGRGSGEQYF
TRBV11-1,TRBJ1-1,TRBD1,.,TGTGCCAGCAGCTTAGCAGCAGGGGGCACTGAAGCTTTCTTT,CASSLAAGGTEAFF
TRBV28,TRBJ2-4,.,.,TGTGCCAGCAGTTTAAGGGATTGGTCTAATAGGGGCAAAAACATTCAGTACTTC,CASSLRDWSNRGKNIQYF
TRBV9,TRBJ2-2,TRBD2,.,TGTGCCAGCAGCGTAGACGGGAGGAGGGAGCTGTTTTTT,CASSVDGRRELFF
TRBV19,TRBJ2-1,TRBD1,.,TGTGCCAGTAGTATTGACAGGGGGCTAGCCTACAATGAGCAGTTCTTC,CASSIDRGLAYNEQFF
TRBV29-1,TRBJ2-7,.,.,TGCAGCGTTGAAGATCCGAGTCAGGTTGGCGAGCAGTACTTC,CSVEDPSQVGEQYF
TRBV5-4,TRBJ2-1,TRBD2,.,TGTGCCAGCAGCTTGGCCGGGGCGGGAGGGCTCAATGAGCAGTTCTTC,CASSLAGAGGLNEQFF
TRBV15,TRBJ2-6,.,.,TGTGCCACCAGCAGAGATGGTGCTAGCGCGAGCTCTGGGGCCAACGTCCTGACTTTC,CATSRDGASASSGANVLTF
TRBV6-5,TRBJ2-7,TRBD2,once,TGTGCCAGCAGCCTAGCGGGAGGGACCTACGAGCAGTACTTC,CASSLAGGTYEQYF
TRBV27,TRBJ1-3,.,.,TGTGCCAGCAGTTCTACGAACTCTGGAAACACCATATATTTT,CASSSTNSGNTIYF
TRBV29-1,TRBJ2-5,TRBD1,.,TGCAGCGTTCCACCGGGGACAGGGGGCATCGGGGAGACCCAGTACTTC,CSVPPGTGGIGETQYF
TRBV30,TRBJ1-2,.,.,TGTGCCGGAACAGATAACTATGGCTACACCTTC,CAGTDNYGYTF
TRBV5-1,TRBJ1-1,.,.,TGCGCCAGCAGCCCCTCGACAGCGAACACTGAAGCTTTCTTT,CASSPSTANTEAFF